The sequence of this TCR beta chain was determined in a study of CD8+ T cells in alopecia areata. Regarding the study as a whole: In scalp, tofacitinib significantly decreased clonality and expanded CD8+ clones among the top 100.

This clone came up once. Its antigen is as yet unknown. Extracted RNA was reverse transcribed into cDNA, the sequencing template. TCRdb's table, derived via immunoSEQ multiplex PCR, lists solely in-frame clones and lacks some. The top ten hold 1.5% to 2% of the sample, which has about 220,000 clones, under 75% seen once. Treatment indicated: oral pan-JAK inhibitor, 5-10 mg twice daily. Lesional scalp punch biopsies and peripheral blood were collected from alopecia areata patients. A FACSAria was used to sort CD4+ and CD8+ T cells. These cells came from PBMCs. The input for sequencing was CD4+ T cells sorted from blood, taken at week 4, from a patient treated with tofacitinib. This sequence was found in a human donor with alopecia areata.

The CDR3 reads CASSWGGPLRETQYF. The DNA for the CDR3 is TGTGCCAGCAGCTGGGGCGGCCCCCTTAGGGAGACCCAGTACTTC. The genes are TRBV5-6 and TRBJ2-5, with a possible D match to TRBD1 (5 bases). V was shortened by 3 bases and J by 5 bases, with 17 bases between the two germline ends. This CDR3 region has 15 residues. Germline lookup yields CDR1 SGHDT and CDR2 YYEEEE.